The 20 T cell receptor beta chains below come from one sample, sequenced in a study of T cell changes during pregnancy in multiple sclerosis. TCRdb keeps only in-frame clones here, not all; method: immunoSEQ multiplex PCR. Seen here are under 95,000 clones, 91% observed once, and the top ten hold roughly 1.7%. This specimen was peripheral blood, taken after pregnancy. The receptor set was obtained from a female donor in good health, enrolled as a control in a pregnancy study.

V usage is TRBV6-1 and J usage is TRBJ2-7; 7 bases match TRBD1. The ends lost 6 bases at V and 4 bases at J; junction bases unmatched: 9. Germline-derived CDR1 and CDR2 are MNHNS and SASEGT. The CDR3 consists of 14 residues. The CDR3, as DNA: TGTGCCAGCAGCCCTACGGGACAGCCGTACGAGCAGTACTTC. Amino acid sequence: CASSPTGQPYEQYF.

To note about this clone: A read error may produce the germline difference seen at one junction end. The CDR3 sequence is CASSLGGYRYTF. The DNA for the CDR3 is TGTGCCAGCAGCTTAGGCGGCTATCGCTACACCTTC. The chain links TRBV7-2 to TRBJ1-2; D is uncertain. The CDR3 runs to 12 residues. Germline V gives CDR1 SGHTA, CDR2 FQGNSA.

The V gene is TRBV7-9, the J gene TRBJ1-1, with D possibly TRBD1 on 6 matching bases. Germline V gene sequence: CDR1 SEHNR, CDR2 FQNEAQ (reference sequence). The V and J ends lost 7 bases and 3 bases respectively, with 15 bases between them. This CDR3 is built from 14 residues. The CDR3 sequence: CASTADAGDTEAFF. CDR3 coding DNA: TGTGCCAGCACCGCTGACGCAGGGGACACTGAAGCTTTCTTT.

This chain joins TRBV7-2 and TRBJ1-5, with 7 bases lining up with TRBD1. With 1 base clipped from V and 2 bases from J, the junction kept 5 bases outside the gene matches. Germline assignment: CDR1 SGHTA and CDR2 FQGNSA. The CDR3 spans 16 residues. The CDR3 bases are TGTGCCAGCAGCTTAGGAAGGGGACAGCGCAATCAGCCCCAGCATTTT. Translated: CASSLGRGQRNQPQHF.

The rearrangement links TRBV5-5 to TRBJ1-1; tentative D call: TRBD1 (5 bases). There are 14 residues in the CDR3. Between the trimmed V and J ends, which lost 4 bases and 1 base, there was a span of 11 bases. Germline assignment: CDR1 SGHKS and CDR2 YYEKEE (reference sequence). The CDR3 nucleotides are TGTGCCAGCAGCACCCACAGGAGGAACACTGAAGCTTTCTTT. Its translation: CASSTHRRNTEAFF.

The CDR3 coding sequence is TGTGCCAGCAGCGTAGTTGGCAGGACTTCTGGAAACACCATATATTTT. Protein sequence: CASSVVGRTSGNTIYF. This sequence joins TRBV9 and TRBJ1-3; D gene uncertain. V lost 0 bases, J lost 1 base, and 11 bases lay in between. CDR1 is SGDLS, CDR2 YYNGEE, per germline. The CDR3 is 16 residues long.

The chain carries TRBV27 and TRBJ1-2, with D perhaps matching TRBD1 (6 bases). Trimming pared 5 bases from V and 6 bases from J, leaving 13 bases between. This CDR3 region has 13 residues. CDR1 and CDR2 (germline): MNHEY, SMNVEV (reference sequence). The CDR3 nucleotides read TGTGCCAGCAGTCCCTCGGGGGGCCATGGCTACACCTTC. Its translation: CASSPSGGHGYTF.

The chain employs TRBV5-5 and TRBJ1-2; D may be TRBD1 (6 bases). V shed 1 base and J shed 5 bases, with 15 bases lying between them. From germline, CDR1 is SGHKS and CDR2 YYEKEE (reference sequence). The length of the CDR3 is 15 residues. CDR3 in amino acids: CASSLSWQGTYGYTF. CDR3 DNA sequence: TGTGCCAGCAGCTTGTCGTGGCAGGGGACGTATGGCTACACCTTC.

This chain links TRBV5-4 with TRBJ2-1, with 9 bases that match TRBD2. The V segment lost 0 bases and the J segment 5 bases; nucleotides outside the gene matches: 6. The germline V gene encodes CDR1 SGHNT and CDR2 YYREEE (reference sequence). This CDR3 has 16 residues. The CDR3 DNA is TGTGCCAGCAGCTTGGTTGGGACTAGCTTACACAATGAGCAGTTCTTC. Encoded protein: CASSLVGTSLHNEQFF.

This sequence joins TRBV9 and TRBJ2-1, with D hard to call. CDR3 size: 13 residues. Germline values: CDR1 SGDLS, CDR2 YYNGEE. Trimming pared 1 base from V and 3 bases from J, leaving 5 bases between. CDR3 in amino acids: CASSVNGYNEQFF. The CDR3 DNA reads TGTGCCAGCAGCGTAAACGGCTACAATGAGCAGTTCTTC.

The chain has TRBV4-2 and TRBJ1-2; 9 nucleotides agree with TRBD1. V was clipped by 4 bases and J by 6 bases; unmatched bases: 6. Germline-derived CDR1 and CDR2 are LGHNA and YNFKEQ. The CDR3 consists of 14 residues. CDR3 sequence reads: CASSPIGDRDGYTF. DNA of the CDR3: TGTGCCAGCAGCCCCATTGGGGACAGGGATGGCTACACCTTC.

The V call is TRBV14, the J call TRBJ2-7, with 12 positions matching TRBD2. V lost 4 bases to trimming and J lost 3 bases; unmatched junction nucleotides: 4. CDR1 is SGHDN, CDR2 FVKESK, per germline. The CDR3 runs to 15 residues. In nucleotides, the CDR3 is TGTGCCAGCAGCCCATGGACTAGCGGGGACTACGAGCAGTACTTC. Its protein is CASSPWTSGDYEQYF.

The J gene is TRBJ2-7, the V gene TRBV28; the match to TRBD2 covers 8 bases. The CDR3 has 15 residues. Unmatched junction bases numbered 9, after V lost 6 bases and J lost 2 bases. Germline V gene sequence: CDR1 MDHEN, CDR2 SYDVKM. CDR3 DNA: TGTGCCAGCAGCCCTCCGGGACTAGATACCTACGAGCAGTACTTC. Amino acid sequence: CASSPPGLDTYEQYF.

This clone was detected only once. This chain links TRBV7-9 with TRBJ1-2; D gene unclear. This CDR3 has 12 residues. Trimming pared 4 bases from V and 7 bases from J, leaving 10 bases between. Germline CDR1 SEHNR, CDR2 FQNEAQ (reference sequence). The CDR3 region has the DNA TGTGCCAGCAGCTCGCTGGAGGGTGGCTACACCTTC. Encoded protein: CASSSLEGGYTF.

The chain employs TRBV9 and TRBJ2-2; D call uncertain. V lost 4 bases and J lost 6, with 10 bases in between. The CDR3 sequence is 13 residues long. The germline V gene has CDR1 SGDLS and CDR2 YYNGEE. CDR3 DNA: TGTGCCAGCAGCTACAATGAGGCCGGGGAGCTGTTTTTT. Protein product: CASSYNEAGELFF.

The CDR3 nucleotides are TGCGCCAGCAGTCTCCCGGAGGCTAGGACGTTAGAAGATACGCAGTATTTT. Its protein product is CASSLPEARTLEDTQYF. The rearrangement links TRBV23-1 to TRBJ2-3, with D tentatively TRBD2 (5 bases). TRBV23-1 is an ORF for which the function is uncertain. The CDR3 spans 17 residues. Between the trimmed V and J ends, which lost 4 bases and 5 bases, there was a span of 22 bases.

The gene calls are TRBV7-8 and TRBJ2-5; D may be TRBD2 (6 bases). This CDR3 has 16 amino acids. Germline lookup yields CDR1 SGHVS and CDR2 FQNEAQ. Trimming removed 4 bases at V and 6 bases at J, with 21 bases between. CDR3 coding DNA: TGTGCCAGCAGCTCCCCTTTAGCGGACCCAAATAAGACCCAGTACTTC. It codes for CASSSPLADPNKTQYF.

The chain carries TRBV15 and TRBJ1-5; 8 bases fit TRBD1. With 0 bases clipped from V and 7 bases from J, the junction kept 5 bases outside the gene matches. CDR3 length: 15 residues. CDR1 LNHNV and CDR2 YYDKDF come from the germline V gene (reference sequence). The CDR3 DNA follows: TGTGCCACCAGCAGAGAGGCAGGGGGCGGGCAGCCCCAGCATTTT. Translated, it gives CATSREAGGGQPQHF.

The chain joins TRBV2 to TRBJ2-2, with 7 positions matching TRBD2. The germline V gene encodes CDR1 SNHLY and CDR2 FYNNEI. The junction had 6 bases not matched to a gene; V was cut back by 8 bases and J by 9 bases. The CDR3 consists of 12 residues. Written as DNA, the CDR3 is TGTGCCAGCCAAGGGAGGGTCCGGGAGCTGTTTTTT. This sequence encodes CASQGRVRELFF.

The rearrangement joins TRBV5-8 to TRBJ1-1; 9 bases match TRBD1. CDR3 length: 17 residues. Trimming took 4 bases from V and 0 from J; bases not matched to a gene: 10. Germline CDR1 and CDR2: SGHTS and YDEGEE. Here the CDR3 DNA reads TGTGCCAGCAGCCACGGGACAGGGAGACTTATGAACACTGAAGCTTTCTTT. Amino acid sequence: CASSHGTGRLMNTEAFF.